One sample yielded the 2 T cell receptor beta chains listed below, sequenced in a study of T cell clones after liver transplantation. Assay used: immunoSEQ multiplex PCR; TCRdb lists only in-frame clones, some missing. In the table there are 40,000 to 55,000 clones, 86% of which are singletons. Specimen: CD4+ T cells from blood, collected 24 months after liver transplant. The source is a human patient who received a liver transplant. The T cells may come from the graft donor.

This clone came up a few times. The J gene is TRBJ2-2, the V gene TRBV19; the D is unclear. Germline V gene sequence: CDR1 LNHDA, CDR2 SQIVND (reference sequence). This CDR3 contains 14 residues. V gave up 9 bases and J gave up 1 base, with 12 bases separating them. CDR3 residues: CASAGRVNTGELFF. CDR3 DNA sequence: TGTGCCAGCGCCGGTAGGGTGAACACCGGGGAGCTGTTTTTT.

The CDR3 is CASSPDSGSQPQHF. CDR3 coding DNA: TGTGCCAGCTCACCAGATTCCGGGTCTCAGCCCCAGCATTTT. J is TRBJ1-5 and V is TRBV18; D remains ambiguous. This CDR3 region has 14 residues. The ends were cut back, 2 bases at V and 6 bases at J, with 11 bases in the middle. The germline V gene has CDR1 KGHSH and CDR2 LQKENI.